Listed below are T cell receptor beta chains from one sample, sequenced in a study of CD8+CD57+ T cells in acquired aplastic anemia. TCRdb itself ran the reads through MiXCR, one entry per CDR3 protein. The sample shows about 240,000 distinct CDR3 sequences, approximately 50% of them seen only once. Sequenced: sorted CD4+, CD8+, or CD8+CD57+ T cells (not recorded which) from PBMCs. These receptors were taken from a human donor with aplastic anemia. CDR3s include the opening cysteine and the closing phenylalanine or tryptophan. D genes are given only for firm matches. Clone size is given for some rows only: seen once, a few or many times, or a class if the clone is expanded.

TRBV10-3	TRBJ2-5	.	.	TGTGCCATCAGTGACCCAGGGAAAGCCCAGTACTTC	CAISDPGKAQYF
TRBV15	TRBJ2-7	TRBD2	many	TGTGCCACCAGCAGAGATCTTGGGGGGGCCTACGAGCAGTACTTC	CATSRDLGGAYEQYF
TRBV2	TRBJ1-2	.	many	TGTGCCAGCAGTGAAGGGGCCGCAAGGAGAGGCTACACCTTC	CASSEGAARRGYTF
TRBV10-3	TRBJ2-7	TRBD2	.	TGTGCCACCAGGCATCGGGAGGACGAGCAGTACTTC	CATRHREDEQYF
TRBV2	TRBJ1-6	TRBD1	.	TGTGCCAGCAGTGCGAGGGACAGGGACAATTCACCCCTCCACTTT	CASSARDRDNSPLHF
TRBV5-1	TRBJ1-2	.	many	TGCGCCAGCAGCTTGGTGAGGGGCAGGGGCTATGGCTACACCTTC	CASSLVRGRGYGYTF
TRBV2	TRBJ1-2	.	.	TGTGCCAGCAGCCTGGAAATGTACGCCTATGGCTACACCTTC	CASSLEMYAYGYTF
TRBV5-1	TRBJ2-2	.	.	TGCGCCAGCAGCTTGGCCGGGGACATCTACGGGGAGCTGTTTTTT	CASSLAGDIYGELFF
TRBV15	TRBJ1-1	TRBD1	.	TGTGCCACCAGCAGGGGACAGGGGGCTTGGACTGAAGCTTTCTTT	CATSRGQGAWTEAFF
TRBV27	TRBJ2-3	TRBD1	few	TGTGCCAGCAGTTTATTAAGGGGGCGGCGCACAGATACGCAGTATTTT	CASSLLRGRRTDTQYF
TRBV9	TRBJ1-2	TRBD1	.	TGTGCCAGCAACCCGGGACAGGCTTCGCTTTATGGCTACACCTTC	CASNPGQASLYGYTF
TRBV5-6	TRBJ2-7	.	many	TGTGCCAGCAGCTTGGCTTGGGGCGAGCAGTACTTC	CASSLAWGEQYF
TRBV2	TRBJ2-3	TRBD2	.	TGTGCCAGCGGGAGGCTAGCGGGGATAAAGGATACGCAGTATTTT	CASGRLAGIKDTQYF